A single sample gave rise to the 21 T cell receptor beta chains below, sequenced in a study of shared clonotypes between healthy human individuals. This table comes from immunoSEQ multiplex PCR, and its TCRdb copy is limited to in-frame clones, with some not included. Of roughly 2.2 million clones listed, 92% are singletons. The sequenced material came from naive CD4+ T cells from PBMCs. Subset defined: CD45RA+ positively selected. The receptors were sampled from a man in his late teens or twenties in good health. Some clones in this sample may be carry-over from other donors' samples.

V usage is TRBV12-1 and J usage is TRBJ1-1; TRBD1, the table's D call, was not compared with the DNA. TRBV12-1 is described as a pseudogene. The CDR3 is made up of 13 amino acids. CDR3 region: CASSPQGSTEAFF. The CDR3 DNA reads TGTGCCAGCAGCCCTCAGGGAAGCACTGAAGCTTTCTTT.

This CDR3 is CAITFLTSGRTQETQYF. In DNA form, the CDR3 reads TGTGCCATCACCTTTCTGACTAGCGGGAGAACTCAAGAGACCCAGTACTTC. V usage is TRBV10-3 and J usage is TRBJ2-5; 12 bases agree with TRBD2. Germline V CDR1 and CDR2: ENHRY, SYGVKD. The CDR3 spans 17 residues. Losses at the gene ends were 7 bases for V and 2 bases for J; bases not matched to a gene: 11.

The chain uses TRBV5-1 and TRBJ1-1, with a possible D match to TRBD1 (5 bases). V was shortened by 0 bases and J by 0 bases, with 21 bases between the two germline ends. Germline loops: CDR1 SGHRS, CDR2 YFSETQ. The length of the CDR3 is 19 residues. CDR3 sequence (DNA): TGCGCCAGCAGCTTGGCCGGGGGTACCGCTTTTGGCATGAACACTGAAGCTTTCTTT. This translates into CASSLAGGTAFGMNTEAFF.

V usage is TRBV7-2 and J usage is TRBJ1-2; D perhaps matches TRBD1 (5 bases). Per germline, CDR1 SGHTA and CDR2 FQGNSA. CDR3 length: 18 amino acids. V was trimmed by 5 bases and J by 5 bases, leaving 27 bases between them. The CDR3 sequence: CASSLTAPVRGAWYGYTF. Written as DNA, the CDR3 is TGTGCCAGCAGCCTCACAGCCCCCGTTAGGGGAGCGTGGTATGGCTACACCTTC.

Regarding this clone: The same CDR3 arises from other DNA sequences in this sample as well. This CDR3 is CASSYTSGSTDTQYF. The CDR3 nucleotides read TGTGCCAGCAGCTATACTAGCGGGTCGACAGATACGCAGTATTTT. This sequence joins TRBV7-9 and TRBJ2-3, with 9 bases identical to TRBD2. Losses at the gene ends were 4 bases for V and 3 bases for J; bases not matched to a gene: 5. The V gene's germline CDR1 is SEHNR and CDR2 FQNEAQ (reference sequence). This CDR3 contains 15 residues.

This chain uses TRBV11-2 with TRBJ2-7, with TRBD2 identical over 8 bases. Germline values: CDR1 SGHAT, CDR2 FQNNGV. V lost 3 bases and J lost 4; bases outside the gene matches: 8. The length of the CDR3 is 15 residues. DNA for the CDR3: TGTGCCAGCAGCTTTGTAAGCGGGAGTAAGTACGAGCAGTACTTC. Encoded protein: CASSFVSGSKYEQYF. The variable domain in full, with the rest retrieved from reference TRBV11-2 and TRBJ2-7, is EAGVAQSPRYKIIEKRQSVAFWCNPISGHATLYWYQQILGQGPKLLIQFQNNGVVDDSQLPKDRFSAERLKGVDSTLKIQPAKLEDSAVYLCASSFVSGSKYEQYFGPGTRLTVT.

CDR3 DNA: TGTGCCAGTAGTATCAGAAAGACCCAGTACTTC. The encoded protein is CASSIRKTQYF. This rearrangement joins TRBV19 to TRBJ2-5; D gene uncertain. The CDR3 loop spans 11 amino acids. V was cut by 3 bases and J by 6 bases, with 5 bases left in between. Germline loops: CDR1 LNHDA, CDR2 SQIVND (reference sequence).

The chain recombines TRBV7-9 with TRBJ1-1; TRBD1 might be the D (6 bases). Trimming stripped 2 bases from V and 1 base from J, with 20 bases between. The length of the CDR3 is 18 residues. Germline assignment: CDR1 SEHNR and CDR2 FQNEAQ (reference sequence). The CDR3 is CASSLFAGHGGENTEAFF. In DNA, the CDR3 is TGTGCCAGCAGCTTATTCGCGGGTCACGGGGGCGAGAACACTGAAGCTTTCTTT.

The chain links TRBV5-8 to TRBJ2-1; 7 bases match TRBD2. The CDR3 consists of 15 residues. Unmatched junction bases numbered 12, after V lost 4 bases and J lost 8 bases. CDR1 SGHTS and CDR2 YDEGEE come from the germline V gene. This CDR3 is CASSPMGGGPHEQFF. The CDR3 DNA reads as TGTGCCAGCAGCCCTATGGGGGGAGGGCCCCATGAGCAGTTCTTC.

In its sample, this clone was seen once. The chain joins TRBV28 to TRBJ2-7; perhaps TRBD2 as D (5 bases). The CDR3 covers 16 residues. Germline values: CDR1 MDHEN, CDR2 SYDVKM. V was trimmed by 6 bases and J by 5 bases, leaving 23 bases between them. The CDR3 reads CASREKYWTAADEQYF. CDR3 bases: TGTGCCAGCAGGGAAAAATATTGGACTGCCGCGGACGAGCAGTACTTC.

This clone appeared once. This chain joins TRBV19 and TRBJ1-4, with D possibly TRBD1 on 5 matching bases. V shed 6 bases and J shed 8 bases, with 16 bases lying between them. Germline values: CDR1 LNHDA, CDR2 SQIVND (reference sequence). The CDR3 is 14 amino acids. Here the CDR3 reads CASSPGPGDEKLFF. CDR3 in DNA: TGTGCCAGTAGCCCGGGACCCGGCGACGAAAAACTGTTTTTT.

In this sample, this clone turned up a few times. The chain recombines TRBV19 with TRBJ1-1; TRBD1 might be the D (6 bases). The CDR3 is 16 residues long. Germline V gene sequence: CDR1 LNHDA, CDR2 SQIVND (reference sequence). Trimming shortened V by 3 bases and J by 7 bases, and 21 bases separated the two germline ends. CDR3 sequence reads: CASSMWPQGAVGEAFF. The CDR3 DNA reads as TGTGCCAGTAGTATGTGGCCACAGGGAGCCGTGGGTGAAGCTTTCTTT.

The chain is built from TRBV5-5 and TRBJ2-5; either TRBD1 or TRBD2 may fit D (5 bases each). Germline-derived CDR1 and CDR2 are SGHKS and YYEKEE (reference sequence). V gave up 4 bases and J gave up 1 base, with 11 bases separating them. The CDR3 contains 14 residues. In DNA, the CDR3 is TGTGCCAGCAGCCGGGGACGGATCCAAGAGACCCAGTACTTC. It yields the protein CASSRGRIQETQYF.

V gene TRBV6-6 combines with J gene TRBJ2-7; tentatively, D is TRBD1 or TRBD2 (6 bases each). CDR1 and CDR2 from the germline V gene are MNHNY and SVGAGI (reference sequence). V lost 0 bases to trimming and J lost 4 bases, with 13 bases between them. The CDR3 extends over 15 amino acids. CDR3 sequence (DNA): TGTGCCAGCAGTTACTCGGAGGGGGGCAGGTACGAGCAGTACTTC. Translating gives CASSYSEGGRYEQYF.

This chain joins TRBV6-1 and TRBJ2-4, with 8 bases that match TRBD1. There are 16 residues in the CDR3. The J segment lost 3 bases and the V segment lost 1 base, leaving 5 bases of the junction unmatched. Per germline, CDR1 MNHNS and CDR2 SASEGT. CDR3: CASSEGQGNHKNIQYF. CDR3 coding DNA: TGTGCCAGCAGTGAAGGACAGGGGAACCACAAAAACATTCAGTACTTC.

The chain recombines TRBV18 with TRBJ2-3; D is perhaps TRBD1 (6 bases). V lost 0 bases, J lost 3 bases, and 13 bases lay in between. The germline gives CDR1 KGHSH, CDR2 LQKENI. There are 16 residues in the CDR3. The CDR3 loop is CASSPPRGRGTDTQYF. The CDR3 nucleotides are TGTGCCAGCTCACCACCGAGGGGTAGGGGGACAGATACGCAGTATTTT.

The chain uses TRBV28 and TRBJ2-4; D might be TRBD1 (7 bases). Germline loops: CDR1 MDHEN, CDR2 SYDVKM. The ends were cut back, 2 bases at V and 8 bases at J, with 19 bases in the middle. CDR3 length: 16 amino acids. CDR3 in DNA: TGTGCCAGCAGTTTACGGGGGCCAGGGGGTATTGACATTCAGTACTTC. It encodes CASSLRGPGGIDIQYF.

This sequence joins TRBV11-3 and TRBJ2-1, with D perhaps matching TRBD2 (6 bases). The V end was cut by 1 base, the J end by 7 bases, with 14 bases between. Germline V CDR1 and CDR2: SGHNT, YENEEA. This CDR3 is 15 amino acids long. The CDR3 DNA reads as TGTGCCAGCAGCTTAGGGACTACCCCGGGGAATGAGCAGTTCTTC. It yields the protein CASSLGTTPGNEQFF.

This chain links TRBV5-1 with TRBJ2-2; D is unresolved. Between the trimmed V and J ends, which lost 3 bases and 0 bases, there was a span of 12 bases. CDR1 and CDR2 (germline): SGHRS, YFSETQ. The CDR3 is 16 residues long. The CDR3, as DNA: TGCGCCAGCAGCTCCTTGGGGATGTCGAACACCGGGGAGCTGTTTTTT. Translating gives CASSSLGMSNTGELFF.

This clone was seen just once. The CDR3 bases are TGTGCCAGCAGCGTATTTTCAGCGAGCTCCTACAATGAGCAGTTCTTC. This codes for CASSVFSASSYNEQFF. The chain employs TRBV9 and TRBJ2-1; D is undetermined. The germline V gene has CDR1 SGDLS and CDR2 YYNGEE. Trimming left V 1 base short and J 0 bases short, with 11 bases between. The CDR3 loop spans 16 amino acids.

The genes are TRBV4-2 and TRBJ2-7; D ambiguous. Germline CDR1 and CDR2: LGHNA and YNFKEQ. V was clipped by 3 bases and J by 4 bases, with 7 bases between them. This CDR3 spans 12 amino acids. In nucleotides, the CDR3 is TGTGCCAGCAGCCAGGCAAGATACGAGCAGTACTTC. It translates to CASSQARYEQYF.